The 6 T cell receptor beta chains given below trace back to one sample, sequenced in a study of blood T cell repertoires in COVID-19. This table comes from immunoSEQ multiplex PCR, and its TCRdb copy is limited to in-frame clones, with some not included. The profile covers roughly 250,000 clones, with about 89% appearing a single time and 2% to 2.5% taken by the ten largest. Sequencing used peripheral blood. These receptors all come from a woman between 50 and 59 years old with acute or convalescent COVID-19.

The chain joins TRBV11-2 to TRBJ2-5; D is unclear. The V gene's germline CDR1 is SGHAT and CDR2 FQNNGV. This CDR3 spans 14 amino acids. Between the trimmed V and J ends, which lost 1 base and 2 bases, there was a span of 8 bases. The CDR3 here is CASSLVRIQETQYF. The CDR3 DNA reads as TGTGCCAGCAGCTTAGTCAGGATTCAAGAGACCCAGTACTTC.

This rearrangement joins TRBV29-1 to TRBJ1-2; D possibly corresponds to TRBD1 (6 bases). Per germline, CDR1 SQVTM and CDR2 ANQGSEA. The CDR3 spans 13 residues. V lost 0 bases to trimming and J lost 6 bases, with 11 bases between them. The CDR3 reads CSVEDWAGDGYTF. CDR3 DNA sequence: TGCAGCGTTGAAGATTGGGCAGGGGATGGCTACACCTTC.

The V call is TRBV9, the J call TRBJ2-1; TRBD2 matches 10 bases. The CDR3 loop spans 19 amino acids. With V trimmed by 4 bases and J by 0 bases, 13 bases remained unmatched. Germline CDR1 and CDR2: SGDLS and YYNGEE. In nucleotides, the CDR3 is TGTGCCAGCAGCCCCCCTGGGGGGACTAGCGAGAGCTCCTACAATGAGCAGTTCTTC. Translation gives CASSPPGGTSESSYNEQFF.

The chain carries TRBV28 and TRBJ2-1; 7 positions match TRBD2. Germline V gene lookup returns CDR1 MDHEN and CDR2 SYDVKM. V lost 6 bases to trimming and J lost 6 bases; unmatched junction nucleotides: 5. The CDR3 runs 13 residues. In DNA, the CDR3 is TGTGCCAGCAGCCGGGAGGCCCCCAATGAGCAGTTCTTC. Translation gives CASSREAPNEQFF.

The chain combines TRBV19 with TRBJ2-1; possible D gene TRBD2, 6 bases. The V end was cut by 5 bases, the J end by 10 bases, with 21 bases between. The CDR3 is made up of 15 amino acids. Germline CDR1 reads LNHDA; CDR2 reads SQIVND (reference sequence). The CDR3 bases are TGTGCCAGTAGTCCGAGGGACTTTACCTGGGCCGAGCAGTTCTTC. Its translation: CASSPRDFTWAEQFF. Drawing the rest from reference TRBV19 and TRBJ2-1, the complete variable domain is DGGITQSPKYLFRKEGQNVTLSCEQNLNHDAMYWYRQDPGQGLRLIYYSQIVNDFQKGDIAEGYSVSREKKESFPLTVTSAQKNPTAFYLCASSPRDFTWAEQFFGPGTRLTVL.

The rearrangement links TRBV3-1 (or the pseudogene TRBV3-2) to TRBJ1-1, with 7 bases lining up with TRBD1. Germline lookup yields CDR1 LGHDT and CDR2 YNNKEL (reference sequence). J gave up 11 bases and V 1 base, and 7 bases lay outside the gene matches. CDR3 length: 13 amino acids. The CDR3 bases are TGTGCCAGCAGCCAAGGTGTCAGGGGGAAGGCTTTCTTT. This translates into CASSQGVRGKAFF.